Described below is a single T cell receptor beta chain sequence and its context. Its specificity is unknown. The data belong to a study of cytomegalovirus exposure and HLA in healthy donors. Points from the study as a whole: Productive status was seen about 90% or about 30% of the time for most TCR beta V segments in an earlier analysis. Reports showed the classifier diagnosing cytomegalovirus status with high specificity and sensitivity. A list of approximately 160 TCR beta chains associated with cytomegalovirus was given. The likely origin of a cluster of highly shared sequence variants was a sequencing artifact.

It was with 60 Vbeta and 13 Jbeta primers that the PCR ran. Libraries were prepared by immunoSEQ multiplex PCR; TCRdb keeps only in-frame clonotypes and omits some of them. The sample includes roughly 100,000 clones, more than 65% of them seen just once. This TCR was recovered from a young woman in good health and CMV-seropositive. Sample: PBMCs.

CDR3 nucleotide sequence: TGTGCCAGCAGGGTGGACAGGGCGGCATCATACGATGAGCAGTTCTTC. Its protein product is CASRVDRAASYDEQFF. The V call is TRBV2, the J call TRBJ2-1, with 8 bases lining up with TRBD1. Trimming removed 6 bases from V and 8 bases from J; junction bases left unmatched: 15. CDR3 length equals 16 residues. Germline CDR1 is SNHLY and CDR2 is FYNNEI.